This T cell receptor (beta chain) was identified in a study of identical twins' blood T cells. CDR1 is KGHDR and CDR2 is SFDVKD in the germline V gene. CDR3 length: 12 residues. The V gene lost 3 bases and the J gene lost 3 bases, with 5 bases spanning the gap. This clonotype occurred many times. MiXCR, run by TCRdb on the 5' RACE reads, gives a single entry per CDR3 protein. The sample records 350,000 to 400,000 distinct CDR3 sequences, over 25% being singletons. The chain couples TRBV24-1 to TRBJ2-7; D remains ambiguous. The sample comprised PBMCs. The receptor was derived from a woman between 18 and 49 years old in good health. DNA of the CDR3: TGTGCCACCAGTGATGACAACTACGAGCAGTACTTC. It yields the protein CATSDDNYEQYF.